The present entry profiles one TCR beta chain with its context. The sample holds many counts of this clonotype. Its target antigen remains unknown. The record has no base qualities; no much larger clone is one base away. V gives up 4 bases and J gives up 2 bases, and the segment between their germline ends measures 10 bases. CDR3 length: 14 amino acids, cysteine to phenylalanine. Of the read, only the CDR3 DNA is kept; its 42 bases are in frame from base 1. CDR1 LGHNA and CDR2 YSLEER are derived from the germline V gene. This sample stems from a study of T-cell memory formation after mild COVID-19 (dated by TCRdb to 2020 to 2022). Some background on the complete study: TCR sequence clusters from the two donors were found to be largely donor specific. In a couple of donors, T-cell clones that expanded and contracted after mild COVID-19 were followed by sequencing TCRalpha and TCRbeta repertoires longitudinally. Two young, previously healthy adult volunteers made up the cohort, one male and one female.

The data were produced on an Illumina NovaSeq 6000. TCRalpha and TCRbeta cDNA libraries were built by 5'RACE with constant-segment primers, adding sample barcodes and unique molecular identifiers. RNA was extracted from every sample with Trizol reagent. The libraries were amplified in two PCR steps, and the second step added a second sample barcode and Illumina TruSeq adapters. Sequencing of libraries was performed on an Illumina NovaSeq with 2 x 150 bp paired-end reads. As for the original processing: With migec v1.2.7, reads were demultiplexed and then collapsed into UMI-guided consensus sequences. With mixcr v2.1.11, UMI consensuses were aligned to TRA and TRB V and J templates and assembled into clonotypes. Expanded or contracted clonotypes were those called significant by both edgeR and NoisET, with noise models trained on biological replicates. edgeR calls used a false discovery rate-adjusted p below 0.01 and a log2 fold-change threshold of 1. As an exploratory analysis of dynamics, max-normalized trajectories of the 1000 most abundant clonotypes were examined by PCA with hierarchical clustering. Separately sequenced CD4+ and CD8+ repertoires were used to assign a CD4 or CD8 phenotype to each responding clone. TCRdb trimmed the raw reads at Q25, called clones with MiXCR and kept productive beta chains. Rows matching on CDR3 protein sequence are summarized as one entry with the most common DNA and genes. These V and J calls rely on TCRdb rather than the paper's analysis. The sample yields some 250,000 distinct CDR3 sequences; under 20% were counted once. The ten largest clones represent 23% of the sample.

PBMCs were isolated by Ficoll-Paque density gradient centrifugation. What the study reported, not specific to this receptor: The study included only a couple of mild cases, and larger cohorts that include severe cases with pre-infection samples were judged to be necessary. Balanced CD4/CD8 phenotypes were observed for clones contracting from day 15 to 85, whereas a bias towards CD4+ was observed for a second wave of clones expanding from day 15 to 37. Contracting CD4+ clones appeared mostly in the CM and EM memory subsets, whereas CD8+ clones were enriched in EMRA. The second-wave clones that peaked on day 37 were not confirmed to be SARS-CoV-2 specific. Some responding clones were found in pre-infection memory, which suggests that pre-existing cross-reactive memory T cells took part in the SARS-CoV-2 response.

This sequence uses TRBV4-3 and TRBJ2-3; a tentative D call is TRBD2 (5 bases match). The receptor was isolated from a man aged 18 to 29 who had mild COVID-19 (a few samples of this study predate the infection). The sample titles of this study are shuffled in the database, so cell type and time point are left out; the donor was told from shared clones. What was sequenced was PBMCs or a T cell subset sorted from them (not recorded which). CDR3 loop: CASSPTRDTDTQYF. The DNA sequence is given as TGCGCCAGCAGCCCCACTAGAGACACAGATACGCAGTATTTT.